Below, one TCR beta chain is given with its context. Its antigen is not identified. Trimming removed 2 bases from V and 0 bases from J; junction bases left unmatched: 6. CDR1 and CDR2 (germline): SGDLS, YYNGEE. This CDR3 has 17 residues. The entry originates in a study of T cell responses to AZD1222 COVID-19 vaccine. General study results and limits: Sampling captured repertoires only after the peak T cell response. Epitopes outside B.1.351 and B.1.1.7 mutated regions reportedly drew nearly half of spike TCRs. Among vaccine-associated CD4 TCRs, coverage spanned spike, with dominance at 160-218 and 743-854.

Assay used: immunoSEQ multiplex PCR; TCRdb lists only in-frame clones, some missing. This table has 90,000 to 120,000 clones, roughly 90% appearing once. The chain employs TRBV9 and TRBJ1-1, with 11 positions matching TRBD1. The TCR sequence derives from an adult in good health. Sequencing was performed on peripheral blood, taken on day 0 of AZD1222 vaccination. The CDR3 sequence is CASSVGTGGIMNTEAFF. The CDR3 region has the DNA TGTGCCAGCAGCGTGGGGACAGGGGGTATCATGAACACTGAAGCTTTCTTT.